The clone carrying this T cell receptor beta chain was seen a single time. The PCR made use of 60 Vbeta and 13 Jbeta primers. The method was immunoSEQ multiplex PCR; TCRdb's version includes in-frame clones alone and lacks a portion of them. The table has more than 90,000 clones, around 70% seen once. These data belong to a study of cytomegalovirus exposure and HLA in healthy donors. The CDR3 is made up of 16 amino acids. Per germline, CDR1 MNHEY and CDR2 SMNVEV (reference sequence). V lost 2 bases, J lost 0 bases, and 8 bases lay in between. Sequencing used PBMCs. This sequence originates from a man aged 30-40 years in good health and CMV-seropositive. V gene TRBV27 combines with J gene TRBJ2-6, with unresolved D. The CDR3 DNA follows: TGTGCCAGCAGTTTAGGCTGGTTCTCTGGGGCCAACGTCCTGACTTTC. Amino acids: CASSLGWFSGANVLTF.